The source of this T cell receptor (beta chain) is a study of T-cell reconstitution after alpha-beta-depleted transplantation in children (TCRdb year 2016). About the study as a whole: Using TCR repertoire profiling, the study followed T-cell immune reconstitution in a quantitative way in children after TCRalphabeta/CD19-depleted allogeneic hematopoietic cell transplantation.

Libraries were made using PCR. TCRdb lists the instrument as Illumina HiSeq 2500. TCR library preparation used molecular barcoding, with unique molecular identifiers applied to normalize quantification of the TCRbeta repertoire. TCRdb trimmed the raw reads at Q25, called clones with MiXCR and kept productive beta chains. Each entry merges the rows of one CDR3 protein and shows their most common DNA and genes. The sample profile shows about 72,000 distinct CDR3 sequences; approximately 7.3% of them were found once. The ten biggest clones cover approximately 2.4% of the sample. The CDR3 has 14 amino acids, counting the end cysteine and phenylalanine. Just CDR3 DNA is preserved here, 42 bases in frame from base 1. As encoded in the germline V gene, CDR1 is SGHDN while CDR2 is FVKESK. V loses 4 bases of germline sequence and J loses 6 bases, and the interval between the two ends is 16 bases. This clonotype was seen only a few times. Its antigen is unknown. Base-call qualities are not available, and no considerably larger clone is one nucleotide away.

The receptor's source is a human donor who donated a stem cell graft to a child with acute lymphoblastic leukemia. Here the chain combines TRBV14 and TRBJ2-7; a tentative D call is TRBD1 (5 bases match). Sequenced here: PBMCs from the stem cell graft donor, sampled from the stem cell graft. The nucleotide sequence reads TGTGCCAGCAGCCCTAGTCAGGGTATGGGCGAGCAGTACTTC. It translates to CASSPSQGMGEQYF.